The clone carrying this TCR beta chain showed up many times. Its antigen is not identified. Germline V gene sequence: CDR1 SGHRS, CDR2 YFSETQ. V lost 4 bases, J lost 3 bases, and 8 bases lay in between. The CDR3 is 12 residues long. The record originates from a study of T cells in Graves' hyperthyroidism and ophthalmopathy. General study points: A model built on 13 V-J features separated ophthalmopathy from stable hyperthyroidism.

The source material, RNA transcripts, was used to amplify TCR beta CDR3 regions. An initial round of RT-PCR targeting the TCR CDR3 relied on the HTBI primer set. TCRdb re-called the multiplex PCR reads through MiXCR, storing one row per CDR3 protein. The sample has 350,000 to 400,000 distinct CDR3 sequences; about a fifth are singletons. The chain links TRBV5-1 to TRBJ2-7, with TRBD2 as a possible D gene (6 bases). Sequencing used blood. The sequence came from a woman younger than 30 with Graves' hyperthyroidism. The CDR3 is CASSGDFYEQYF. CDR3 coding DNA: TGCGCCAGCAGCGGGGACTTCTACGAGCAGTACTTC.